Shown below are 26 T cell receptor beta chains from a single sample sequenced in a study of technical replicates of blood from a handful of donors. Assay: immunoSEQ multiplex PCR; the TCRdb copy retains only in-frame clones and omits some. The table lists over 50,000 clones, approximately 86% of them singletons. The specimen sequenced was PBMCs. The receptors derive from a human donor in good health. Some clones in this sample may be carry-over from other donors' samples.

CDR3 DNA sequence: TGTGCCAGCAGTGAACCAGCACTAGCGGGGGCCCACACAGATACGCAGTATTTT. Amino acid sequence: CASSEPALAGAHTDTQYF. The chain links TRBV6-1 to TRBJ2-3; 11 nucleotides match TRBD2. After removal of 2 bases from V and 2 bases from J, the junction contained 9 bases not matched to a gene. The germline gives CDR1 MNHNS, CDR2 SASEGT. This CDR3 region has 18 residues.

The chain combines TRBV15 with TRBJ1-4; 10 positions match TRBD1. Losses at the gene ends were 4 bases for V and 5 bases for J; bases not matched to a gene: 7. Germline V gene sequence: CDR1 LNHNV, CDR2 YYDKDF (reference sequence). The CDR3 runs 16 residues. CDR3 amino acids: CATSIGTGVRNEKLFF. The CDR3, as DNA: TGTGCCACCAGCATTGGGACAGGGGTCCGGAATGAAAAACTGTTTTTT.

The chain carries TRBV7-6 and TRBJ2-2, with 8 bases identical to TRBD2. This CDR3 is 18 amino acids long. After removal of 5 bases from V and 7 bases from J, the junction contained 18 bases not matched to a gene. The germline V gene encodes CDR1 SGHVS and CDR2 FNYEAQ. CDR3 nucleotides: TGTGCCAGCAGCCCCCACTGGTCCAGCGGGAGAACGGTCGGGGAGCTGTTTTTT. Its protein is CASSPHWSSGRTVGELFF.

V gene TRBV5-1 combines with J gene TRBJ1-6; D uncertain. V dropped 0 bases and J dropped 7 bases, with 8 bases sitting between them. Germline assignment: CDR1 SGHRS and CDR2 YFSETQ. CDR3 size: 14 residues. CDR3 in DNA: TGCGCCAGCAGCTTGGTATTAGAGAATTCACCCCTCCACTTT. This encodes CASSLVLENSPLHF. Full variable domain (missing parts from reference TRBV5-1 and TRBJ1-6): KAGVTQTPRYLIKTRGQQVTLSCSPISGHRSVSWYQQTPGQGLQFLFEYFSETQRNKGNFPGRFSGRQFSNSRSEMNVSTLELGDSALYLCASSLVLENSPLHFGNGTRLTVT.

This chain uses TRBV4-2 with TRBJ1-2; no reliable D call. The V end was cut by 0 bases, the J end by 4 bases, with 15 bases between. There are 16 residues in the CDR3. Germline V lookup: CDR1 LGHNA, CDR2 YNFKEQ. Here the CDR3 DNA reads TGTGCCAGCAGCCAAGAAGGGAGCTCCTTTAGCTATGGCTACACCTTC. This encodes CASSQEGSSFSYGYTF.

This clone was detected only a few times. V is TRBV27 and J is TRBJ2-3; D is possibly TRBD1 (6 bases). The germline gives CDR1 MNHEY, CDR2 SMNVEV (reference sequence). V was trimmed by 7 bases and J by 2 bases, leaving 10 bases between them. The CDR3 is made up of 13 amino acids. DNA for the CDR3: TGTGCCAGCACCCGGGACACCACAGATACGCAGTATTTT. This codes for CASTRDTTDTQYF.

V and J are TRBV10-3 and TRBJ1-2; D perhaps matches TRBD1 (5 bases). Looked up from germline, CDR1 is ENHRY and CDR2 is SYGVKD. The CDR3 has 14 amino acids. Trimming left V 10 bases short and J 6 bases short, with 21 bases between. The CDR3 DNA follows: TGTGCCACCACGCAATCGACAGATTATAATGGCTACACCTTC. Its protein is CATTQSTDYNGYTF.

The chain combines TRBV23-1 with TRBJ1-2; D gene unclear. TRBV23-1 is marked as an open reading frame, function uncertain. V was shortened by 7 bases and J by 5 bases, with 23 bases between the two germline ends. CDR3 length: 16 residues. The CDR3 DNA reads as TGCGCCAGCACCCCAGGCAAGGGAGGGTTCCCGTATGGCTACACCTTC. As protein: CASTPGKGGFPYGYTF.

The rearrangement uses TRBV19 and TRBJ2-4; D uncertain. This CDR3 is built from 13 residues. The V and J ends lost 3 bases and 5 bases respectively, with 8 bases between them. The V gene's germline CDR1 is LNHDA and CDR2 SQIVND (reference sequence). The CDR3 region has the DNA TGTGCCAGTAGTATGGGCTCGGAAAACATTCAGTACTTC. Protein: CASSMGSENIQYF.

The CDR3 DNA reads TGTGCCAGCAGCTTAGAAGGGGCCTATGGCTACACCTTC. This encodes CASSLEGAYGYTF. V gene TRBV7-9 combines with J gene TRBJ1-2; TRBD1 is a possible D gene (5 bases). This CDR3 spans 13 amino acids. Germline values: CDR1 SEHNR, CDR2 FQNEAQ (reference sequence). Trimming pared 1 base from V and 4 bases from J, leaving 7 bases between.

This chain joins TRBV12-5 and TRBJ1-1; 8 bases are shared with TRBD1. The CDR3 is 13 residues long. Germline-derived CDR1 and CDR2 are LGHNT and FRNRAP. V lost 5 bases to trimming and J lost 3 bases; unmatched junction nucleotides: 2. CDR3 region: CASGNRGDTEAFF. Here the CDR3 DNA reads TGTGCTAGTGGTAACAGGGGGGACACTGAAGCTTTCTTT.

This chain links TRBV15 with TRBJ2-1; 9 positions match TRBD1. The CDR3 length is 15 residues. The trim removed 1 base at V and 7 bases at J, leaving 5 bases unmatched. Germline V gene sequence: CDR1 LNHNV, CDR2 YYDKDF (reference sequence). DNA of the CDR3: TGTGCCACCAGCAGAGCCCGGACAGGGGCAAATGAGCAGTTCTTC. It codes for CATSRARTGANEQFF.

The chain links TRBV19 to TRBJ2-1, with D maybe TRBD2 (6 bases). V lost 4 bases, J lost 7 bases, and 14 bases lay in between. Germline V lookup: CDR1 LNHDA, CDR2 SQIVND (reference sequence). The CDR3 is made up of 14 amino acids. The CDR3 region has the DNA TGTGCCAGTAGTAAATATTCGGGAGTGAATGAGCAGTTCTTC. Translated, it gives CASSKYSGVNEQFF.

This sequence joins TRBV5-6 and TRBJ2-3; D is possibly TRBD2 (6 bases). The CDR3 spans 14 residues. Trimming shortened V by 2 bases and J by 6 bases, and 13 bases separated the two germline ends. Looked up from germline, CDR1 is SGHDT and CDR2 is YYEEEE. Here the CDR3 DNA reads TGTGCCAGCAGCTTTCGGGAGCGCCCCGATACGCAGTATTTT. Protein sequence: CASSFRERPDTQYF.

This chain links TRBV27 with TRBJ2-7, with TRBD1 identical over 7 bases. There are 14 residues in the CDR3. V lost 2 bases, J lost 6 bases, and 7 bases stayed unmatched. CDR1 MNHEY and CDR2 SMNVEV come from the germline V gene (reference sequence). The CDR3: CASSLGTVPSEQYF. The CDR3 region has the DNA TGTGCCAGCAGTTTAGGGACAGTCCCCTCCGAGCAGTACTTC.

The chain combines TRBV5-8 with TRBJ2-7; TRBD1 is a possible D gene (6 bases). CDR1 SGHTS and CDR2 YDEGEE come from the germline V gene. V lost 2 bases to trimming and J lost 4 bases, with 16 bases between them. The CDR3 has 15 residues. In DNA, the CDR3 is TGTGCCAGCAGCTTCCACAGGGTCTCTAAATACGAGCAGTACTTC. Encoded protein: CASSFHRVSKYEQYF.

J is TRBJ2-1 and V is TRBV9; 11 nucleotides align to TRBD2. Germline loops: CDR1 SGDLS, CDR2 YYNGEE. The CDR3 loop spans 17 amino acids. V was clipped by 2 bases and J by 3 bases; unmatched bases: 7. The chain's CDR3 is CASSVTTTSGNYNEQFF. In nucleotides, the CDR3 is TGTGCCAGCAGCGTTACCACGACTAGCGGGAACTACAATGAGCAGTTCTTC.

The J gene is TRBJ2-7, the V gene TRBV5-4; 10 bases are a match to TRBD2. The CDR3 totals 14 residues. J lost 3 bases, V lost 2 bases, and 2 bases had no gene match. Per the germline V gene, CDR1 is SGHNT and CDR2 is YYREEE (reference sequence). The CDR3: CASSFSSGGYEQYF. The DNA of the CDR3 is TGTGCCAGCAGCTTCTCTAGCGGGGGCTACGAGCAGTACTTC. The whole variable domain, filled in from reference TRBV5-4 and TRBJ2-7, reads ETGVTQSPTHLIKTRGQQVTLRCSSQSGHNTVSWYQQALGQGPQFIFQYYREEENGRGNFPPRFSGLQFPNYSSELNVNALELDDSALYLCASSFSSGGYEQYFGPGTRLTVT.

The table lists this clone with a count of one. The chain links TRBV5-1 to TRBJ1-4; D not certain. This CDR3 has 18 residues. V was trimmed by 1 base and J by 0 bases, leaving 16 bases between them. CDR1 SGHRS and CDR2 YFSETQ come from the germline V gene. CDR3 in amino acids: CASSLRSLGSATNEKLFF. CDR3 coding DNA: TGCGCCAGCAGCTTGCGGTCCCTCGGGTCTGCAACTAATGAAAAACTGTTTTTT. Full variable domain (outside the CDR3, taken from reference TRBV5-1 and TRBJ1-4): KAGVTQTPRYLIKTRGQQVTLSCSPISGHRSVSWYQQTPGQGLQFLFEYFSETQRNKGNFPGRFSGRQFSNSRSEMNVSTLELGDSALYLCASSLRSLGSATNEKLFFGSGTQLSVL.

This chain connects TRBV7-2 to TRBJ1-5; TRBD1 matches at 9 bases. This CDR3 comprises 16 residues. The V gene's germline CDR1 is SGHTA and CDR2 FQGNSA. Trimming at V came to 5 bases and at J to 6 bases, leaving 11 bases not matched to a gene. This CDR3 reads CASSLGTGLGGQPQHF. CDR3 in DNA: TGTGCCAGCAGCCTAGGGACAGGGTTAGGTGGTCAGCCCCAGCATTTT.

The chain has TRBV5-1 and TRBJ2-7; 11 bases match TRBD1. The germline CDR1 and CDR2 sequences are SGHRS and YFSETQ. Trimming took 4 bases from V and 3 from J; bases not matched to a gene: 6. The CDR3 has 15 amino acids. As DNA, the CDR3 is TGCGCCAGCAGCGAAGGGACAGGGGGAGGCTACGAGCAGTACTTC. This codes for CASSEGTGGGYEQYF.

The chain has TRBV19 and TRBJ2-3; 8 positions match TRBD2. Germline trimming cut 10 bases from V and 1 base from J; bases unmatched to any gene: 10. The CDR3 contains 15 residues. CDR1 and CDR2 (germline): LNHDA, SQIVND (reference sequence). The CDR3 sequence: CATQRGNRGTDTQYF. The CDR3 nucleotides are TGTGCCACCCAGCGGGGGAACCGGGGCACAGATACGCAGTATTTT.

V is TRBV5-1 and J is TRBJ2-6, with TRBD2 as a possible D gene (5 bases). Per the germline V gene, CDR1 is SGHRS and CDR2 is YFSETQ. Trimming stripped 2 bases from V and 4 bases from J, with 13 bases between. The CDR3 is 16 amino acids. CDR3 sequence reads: CASSLSGVNGANVLTF. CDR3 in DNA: TGCGCCAGCAGCTTATCCGGGGTTAACGGGGCCAACGTCCTGACTTTC.

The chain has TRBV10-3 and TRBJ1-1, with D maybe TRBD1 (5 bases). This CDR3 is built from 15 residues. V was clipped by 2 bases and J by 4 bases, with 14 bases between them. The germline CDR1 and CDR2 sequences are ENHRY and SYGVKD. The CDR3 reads CAISEPSGGTTEAFF. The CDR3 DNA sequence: TGTGCCATCAGTGAGCCGTCCGGGGGGACCACTGAAGCTTTCTTT.

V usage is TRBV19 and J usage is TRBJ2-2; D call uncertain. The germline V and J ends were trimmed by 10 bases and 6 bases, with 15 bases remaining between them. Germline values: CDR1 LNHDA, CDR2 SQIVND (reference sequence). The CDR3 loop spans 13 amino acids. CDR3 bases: TGTGCCACCGTTCGACATCTTGCCGGGGAGCTGTTTTTT. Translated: CATVRHLAGELFF.

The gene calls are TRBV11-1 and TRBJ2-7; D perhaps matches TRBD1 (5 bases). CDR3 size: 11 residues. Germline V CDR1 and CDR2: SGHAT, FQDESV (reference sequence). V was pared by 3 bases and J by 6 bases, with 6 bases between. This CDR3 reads CASSFRGEQYF. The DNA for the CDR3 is TGTGCCAGCAGCTTTAGGGGCGAGCAGTACTTC.